This TCR beta chain was observed in a study of blood T cell repertoires in COVID-19. Across the whole study: Samples came from the United States, Italy and Spain, spanning acute and convalescent COVID-19.

The CDR3 runs to 11 residues. Germline-derived CDR1 and CDR2 are SNHLY and FYNNEI. The V gene end was trimmed by 7 bases and the J gene end by 9 bases; junction bases not matched to a gene: 4. Here immunoSEQ multiplex PCR was the method, and the copy in TCRdb shows in-frame clones only, minus some. Among 150,000 to 200,000 clones, roughly 90% were seen once, and the ten largest hold 4%. The chain couples TRBV2 to TRBJ1-2; TRBD1 matches at 8 bases. The sample consisted of peripheral blood. This sequence originates from a woman in her 70s with acute or convalescent COVID-19. The CDR3 here is CASNPGGSYTF. For the CDR3, the DNA is TGTGCCAGCAACCCAGGGGGCAGCTACACCTTC.